These T cell receptor beta chains were read from a single sample in a study of blood T cell repertoires in COVID-19. TCRdb's table, derived via immunoSEQ multiplex PCR, lists solely in-frame clones and lacks some. The table includes around 60,000 clones, 70% to 90% detected once. Sequencing was done on a sample of peripheral blood. The source is a man aged 45-65 years with active COVID-19. Both conserved end residues are part of each CDR3. A D gene is named only where the DNA matches it firmly. The size field is filled for only some rows; it gives once, few, many or a size class.

clone size | D gene | J gene | V gene | CDR3 protein | CDR3 DNA
NA | TRBD1 | TRBJ1-1 | TRBV12-5 | CASGMDRGYTEAFF | TGTGCTAGTGGGATGGACAGGGGGTACACTGAAGCTTTCTTT
NA | NA | TRBJ2-2 | TRBV9 | CASSVVANTGELFF | TGTGCCAGCAGCGTAGTCGCGAACACCGGGGAGCTGTTTTTT
NA | NA | TRBJ1-2 | TRBV5-1 | CASSPSPGNYGYTF | TGCGCCAGCAGCCCAAGTCCCGGGAACTATGGCTACACCTTC
NA | NA | TRBJ2-3 | TRBV6-5 | CASSPPGTDTQYF | TGTGCCAGCAGCCCACCAGGGACAGATACGCAGTATTTT
NA | NA | TRBJ1-2 | TRBV7-8 | CASSLGTEYGYTF | TGTGCCAGCAGCTTAGGGACTGAGTATGGCTACACCTTC
NA | TRBD1 | TRBJ1-5 | TRBV6-5 | CASTPGGNQPQHF | TGTGCCAGCACACCAGGGGGAAATCAGCCCCAGCATTTT
NA | NA | TRBJ2-7 | TRBV15 | CATSEGGGYEQYF | TGTGCCACCAGCGAGGGGGGGGGCTACGAGCAGTACTTC
NA | NA | TRBJ2-3 | TRBV6-1 | CASSELGQNTDTQYF | TGTGCCAGCAGTGAACTAGGACAGAACACAGATACGCAGTATTTT
NA | NA | TRBJ2-5 | TRBV7-2 | CASSLAGGGTQYF | TGTGCCAGCAGCTTAGCGGGGGGTGGGACCCAGTACTTC
NA | TRBD2 | TRBJ2-1 | TRBV29-1 | CSVEPLAGGRIEQFF | TGCAGCGTTGAGCCACTAGCGGGGGGGCGGATTGAGCAGTTCTTC
NA | NA | TRBJ1-1 | TRBV5-4 | CASSLIGGTEAFF | TGTGCCAGCAGCTTGATCGGAGGGACTGAAGCTTTCTTT
NA | NA | TRBJ2-2 | TRBV4-3 | CASSQVRGWDGELFF | TGCGCCAGCAGCCAAGTCCGGGGGTGGGACGGGGAGCTGTTTTTT
NA | NA | TRBJ1-2 | TRBV3-1/TRBV3-2 | CANSRDRGYTF | TGTGCCAACAGCCGCGACAGGGGCTACACCTTC
NA | NA | TRBJ1-2 | TRBV10-1 | CASSEVNVGTTNYGYTF | TGCGCCAGCAGTGAGGTCAACGTGGGGACTACAAACTATGGCTACACCTTC
NA | TRBD2 | TRBJ2-3 | TRBV27 | CASRAKTSGGTDTQYF | TGTGCCAGCAGGGCTAAAACGAGCGGGGGCACAGATACGCAGTATTTT
NA | TRBD1 | TRBJ1-4 | TRBV5-1 | CASSFRTGATNEKLFF | TGCGCCAGCAGCTTTCGGACAGGAGCAACTAATGAAAAACTGTTTTTT
once | TRBD1 | TRBJ2-2 | TRBV24-1 | CATSVGQGAAGELFF | TGTGCCACCAGTGTGGGACAGGGGGCGGCCGGGGAGCTGTTTTTT
few | NA | TRBJ2-7 | TRBV6-2/TRBV6-3 | CASSPYGEGEQYF | TGTGCCAGCAGTCCGTACGGTGAGGGGGAACAGTACTTC
NA | TRBD1 | TRBJ1-2 | TRBV19 | CASSRQGSYGYTF | TGTGCCAGTAGTAGACAGGGCTCCTATGGCTACACCTTC
NA | NA | TRBJ1-1 | TRBV20-1 | CSASPRTEAFF | TGCAGTGCTAGCCCGAGAACTGAAGCTTTCTTT
NA | NA | TRBJ2-5 | TRBV11-2 | CASSLPGTETQYF | TGTGCCAGCAGCTTACCGGGAACAGAGACCCAGTACTTC
NA | NA | TRBJ1-5 | TRBV4-3 | CASSQDRGWGQPQHF | TGCGCCAGCAGCCAAGACAGGGGCTGGGGTCAGCCCCAGCATTTT
NA | NA | TRBJ2-1 | TRBV2 | CASSEIRETIYNEQFF | TGTGCCAGCAGTGAAATCCGAGAGACTATCTACAATGAGCAGTTCTTC
NA | NA | TRBJ2-5 | TRBV5-1 | CASSLGTVRETQYF | TGCGCCAGCAGCTTAGGGACTGTCCGAGAGACCCAGTACTTC
NA | NA | TRBJ2-4 | TRBV2 | CASSEGLSGKNIQYF | TGTGCCAGCAGCGAGGGACTGTCCGGCAAAAACATTCAGTACTTC
NA | NA | TRBJ2-5 | TRBV19 | CASKGRGTQETQYF | TGTGCCAGTAAGGGGCGGGGCACTCAAGAGACCCAGTACTTC
few | NA | TRBJ1-5 | TRBV7-9 | CASSLLGADQPQHF | TGTGCCAGCAGCCTACTGGGGGCAGACCAGCCCCAGCATTTT
NA | NA | TRBJ1-5 | TRBV12-3/TRBV12-4 | CASRPTYNQPQHF | TGTGCCAGCAGACCGACTTACAATCAGCCCCAGCATTTT
few | TRBD2 | TRBJ2-1 | TRBV11-2 | CASSRAVRGAPEQFF | TGTGCCAGCAGCCGCGCCGTGCGGGGGGCCCCAGAGCAGTTCTTC
NA | TRBD1 | TRBJ1-6 | TRBV6-5 | CASINRGNSPLHF | TGTGCCAGCATCAACAGGGGTAATTCACCCCTCCACTTT
NA | NA | TRBJ1-1 | TRBV5-4 | CASSSSTGPDTEAFF | TGTGCCAGCAGCTCCTCGACAGGTCCAGATACTGAAGCTTTCTTT
NA | NA | TRBJ1-1 | TRBV6-5 | CASSYRGNTEAFF | TGTGCCAGCAGTTACAGGGGGAACACTGAAGCTTTCTTT
NA | NA | TRBJ1-1 | TRBV7-8 | CASSLVRSGNFPEAFF | TGTGCCAGCAGCTTAGTAAGGTCAGGCAATTTTCCTGAAGCTTTCTTT
NA | TRBD1 | TRBJ1-1 | TRBV12-5 | CASGLVTSGTGNTEAFF | TGTGCTAGTGGTTTGGTAACCTCCGGGACAGGGAACACTGAAGCTTTCTTT
NA | TRBD2 | TRBJ2-5 | TRBV20-1 | CSASGLAGVDETQYF | TGCAGTGCTAGTGGTCTAGCGGGGGTAGACGAGACCCAGTACTTC
NA | NA | TRBJ1-4 | TRBV4-1 | CASSQDLVGVRVREKLFF | TGCGCCAGCAGCCAAGATCTGGTTGGAGTCAGGGTTCGTGAAAAACTGTTTTTT
once | TRBD1 | TRBJ1-1 | TRBV18 | CASSPQVSGGGTEAFF | TGTGCCAGCTCACCACAAGTCTCAGGGGGCGGGACTGAAGCTTTCTTT
NA | TRBD1 | TRBJ1-2 | TRBV5-1 | CASSPGQDYGYTF | TGCGCCAGCAGCCCCGGACAGGACTATGGCTACACCTTC
NA | NA | TRBJ2-5 | TRBV11-2 | CASSPPYQETQYF | TGTGCCAGCAGCCCCCCGTACCAAGAGACCCAGTACTTC
NA | TRBD2 | TRBJ2-3 | TRBV7-9 | CASLDGAGLAGSTDTQYF | TGTGCCAGCCTGGATGGGGCCGGGCTAGCGGGGAGTACAGATACGCAGTATTTT
NA | TRBD1 | TRBJ2-3 | TRBV5-4 | CASSGDRGDTQYF | TGTGCCAGCAGCGGGGACAGGGGAGATACGCAGTATTTT
NA | NA | TRBJ2-3 | TRBV2 | CASSEEGWEEDTDTQYF | TGTGCCAGCAGTGAAGAAGGGTGGGAGGAAGACACAGATACGCAGTATTTT
NA | NA | TRBJ2-7 | TRBV7-9 | CASSPSKAEQYF | TGTGCCAGCAGCCCCTCGAAAGCCGAGCAGTACTTC
once | NA | TRBJ2-7 | TRBV12-5 | CASGSLQGSPYEQYF | TGTGCTAGTGGTTCGCTTCAGGGGTCGCCCTACGAGCAGTACTTC
NA | NA | TRBJ2-1 | TRBV12-3/TRBV12-4 | CASSSDSYNEQFF | TGTGCCAGCAGCTCGGACAGCTACAATGAGCAGTTCTTC
NA | NA | TRBJ2-7 | TRBV7-2 | CASSLAAAGSNYEQYF | TGTGCCAGCAGCTTAGCGGCGGCGGGTTCTAACTACGAGCAGTACTTC
NA | TRBD1 | TRBJ2-1 | TRBV29-1 | CSVETGGEQFF | TGCAGCGTGGAGACAGGGGGCGAGCAGTTCTTC
NA | TRBD1 | TRBJ2-2 | TRBV7-9 | CASSFSRDSTGELFF | TGTGCCAGCAGCTTTTCACGGGACAGCACCGGGGAGCTGTTTTTT
NA | NA | TRBJ1-6 | TRBV2 | CASSDSVYNSPLHF | TGTGCCAGCAGTGATTCGGTATATAATTCACCCCTCCACTTT
NA | TRBD1 | TRBJ2-5 | TRBV2 | CASSGTGRREETQYF | TGTGCCAGCTCCGGGACAGGGAGGCGGGAAGAGACCCAGTACTTC
NA | TRBD2 | TRBJ2-1 | TRBV4-1 | CASSQSASGGIYNEQFF | TGCGCCAGCAGCCAATCCGCTAGCGGGGGGATTTACAATGAGCAGTTCTTC
NA | NA | TRBJ1-6 | TRBV7-3 | CASSSGPLSPLHF | TGTGCCAGCAGCTCAGGGCCACTATCACCCCTCCACTTT
NA | TRBD1 | TRBJ1-5 | TRBV15 | CATSRGTGVNQPQHF | TGTGCCACCAGCAGAGGGACAGGGGTCAATCAGCCCCAGCATTTT
NA | NA | TRBJ2-3 | TRBV5-5 | CASSFEGRTDTQYF | TGTGCCAGCAGCTTTGAGGGCCGCACAGATACGCAGTATTTT
NA | NA | TRBJ1-1 | TRBV25-1 | CASSEYNNPRITEAFF | TGTGCCAGCAGTGAATATAATAATCCGAGGATCACTGAAGCTTTCTTT